The TCR beta chain described here comes from a study of glioma-infiltrating T cells after dendritic cell vaccination. Study context: Patients received autologous tumor lysate-pulsed dendritic cell vaccination between about 2003 and 2013. Monocyte-derived dendritic cells, cultured 6 to 8 days with IL-4 and GM-CSF, were pulsed with autologous tumor lysate.

Time point given: after dendritic cell vaccination, including at tumor progression/relapse. PBMC sampling occurred before vaccination, two weeks after the third dose, and at progression. TCRB CDR3 was amplified from 2 ug genomic DNA or less. Produced via immunoSEQ multiplex PCR; TCRdb's table is partial and in-frame only. The repertoire holds roughly 60,000 clones, more than 70% seen once, with about 8.3% in the top ten. CDR3 length equals 15 residues. V lost 7 bases and J lost 6; bases outside the gene matches: 9. Germline loops: CDR1 MNHNS, CDR2 SASEGT. This sample comprised blood, obtained after dendritic cell vaccination. The chain recombines TRBV6-1 with TRBJ1-6; TRBD1 aligns across 7 bases. The TCR sequence derives from a human donor with glioblastoma. The CDR3 DNA sequence: TGTGCCAGCACTGTGACGGGACAGAGTAATTCACCCCTCCACTTT. The encoded protein is CASTVTGQSNSPLHF.